This record concerns one T cell receptor beta chain sequence. This entry belongs to a study of control samples from healthy donors and cancer patients. TCRdb keeps only in-frame clones here, not all; method: immunoSEQ multiplex PCR. The sample lists tens of thousands of clones, roughly 92% occurring once. The ends lost 5 bases at V and 4 bases at J; junction bases unmatched: 21. This CDR3 contains 20 residues. Germline-derived CDR1 and CDR2 are SSHAT and FNYEAQ (reference sequence). The chain couples TRBV7-7 to TRBJ2-3, with 10 bases identical to TRBD2. This receptor was obtained from a woman between 25 and 40 years old in good health. Sequencing input: blood. The chain's CDR3 is CASSAPPGQALAGGPDTQYF. The CDR3, as DNA: TGTGCCAGCAGCGCCCCTCCGGGACAGGCCTTAGCGGGAGGTCCAGATACGCAGTATTTT.